This record covers a single TCR beta chain. Its antigen is unidentified. This sample was included in a study of cytomegalovirus exposure and HLA in healthy donors. General observations from the study: Several top significant clusters appeared, in a later analysis, to be linked to common viral pathogens.

V was cut by 1 base and J by 2 bases, with 15 bases left in between. The CDR3 contains 16 residues. The germline CDR1 and CDR2 sequences are MNHNS and SASEGT. Primers included in the PCR were 60 Vbeta and 13 Jbeta primers. Authors' analysis steps: Around 10 million of the about 80 million unique TCR beta chains counted in a later analysis were shared. The assay was immunoSEQ multiplex PCR, and TCRdb's table has in-frame clones only and misses some. The DNA was the basis for D and trimming; V, J and clone size are from that table. Of 160,000 or so clones listed, around four fifths are singletons. Healthy donors of bone marrow made up the group.

The receptor was derived from a man aged 18-30 years in good health and CMV-seropositive. This chain links TRBV6-1 with TRBJ2-7; D possibly corresponds to TRBD2 (5 bases). Sequences were obtained from PBMCs. CDR3 region: CASSEVGLAATYEQYF. CDR3 nucleotide sequence: TGTGCCAGCAGTGAAGTCGGTCTAGCAGCCACCTACGAGCAGTACTTC.